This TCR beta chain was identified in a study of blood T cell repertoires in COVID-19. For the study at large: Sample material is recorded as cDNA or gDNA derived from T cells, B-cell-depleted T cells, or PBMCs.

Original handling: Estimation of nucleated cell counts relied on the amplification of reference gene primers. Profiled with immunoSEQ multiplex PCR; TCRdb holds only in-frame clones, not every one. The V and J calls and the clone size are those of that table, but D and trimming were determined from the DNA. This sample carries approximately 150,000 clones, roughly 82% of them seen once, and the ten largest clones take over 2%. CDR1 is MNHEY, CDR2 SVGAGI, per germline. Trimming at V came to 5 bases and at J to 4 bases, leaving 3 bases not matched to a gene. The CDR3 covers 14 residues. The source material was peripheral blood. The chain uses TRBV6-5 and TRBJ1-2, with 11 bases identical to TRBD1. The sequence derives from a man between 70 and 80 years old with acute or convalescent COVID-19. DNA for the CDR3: TGTGCCAGCAGTCGGGACAGGGGGGTCTATGGCTACACCTTC. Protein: CASSRDRGVYGYTF.